This T cell receptor (beta chain) was sequenced for a study of blood T cell repertoires in COVID-19. Study-level information: Collection of acute and convalescent COVID-19 samples took place in the United States, Italy and Spain. The cDNA or gDNA used as material had been derived from T cells, B-cell-depleted T cells, or PBMCs.

The CDR3 is 13 amino acids. V gave up 2 bases and J gave up 13 bases, with 15 bases separating them. Germline values: CDR1 GTSNPN, CDR2 SVGIG (reference sequence). The data were produced by immunoSEQ multiplex PCR, yet TCRdb's version contains in-frame clones alone and is incomplete. This table has roughly 170,000 clones, about 88% appearing once. This TCR came from a man in his forties with active or convalescent COVID-19. The source material was peripheral blood. The rearrangement uses TRBV30 and TRBJ1-6; D gene uncertain. CDR3 sequence: CAWSNERGSPLHF. The CDR3 DNA reads as TGTGCCTGGAGTAACGAAAGAGGCTCCCCCCTCCACTTT.